A selection of T cell receptor beta chains follows, all from one sample in a study of T cell responses to AZD1222 COVID-19 vaccine. The protocol was immunoSEQ multiplex PCR, while the TCRdb copy is restricted to in-frame clones and leaves out a portion. The sample records about 120,000 clones, about 90% being singletons. The material was peripheral blood, obtained on day 0 of AZD1222 vaccination. Every receptor here comes from an adult in good health. Each CDR3 is given with its conserved first and last residue. A D gene is named only where the DNA matches it firmly. Clone size is not always given. Where it is, it says once, few, many or a class for expanded clones.

v_call: TRBV4-2
d_call: NA
j_call: TRBJ1-5
clone_size: NA
cdr3_aa: CASSQDLWVHQPQHF
cdr3_nt: TGTGCCAGCAGCCAAGATTTGTGGGTTCATCAGCCCCAGCATTTT

v_call: TRBV7-2
d_call: NA
j_call: TRBJ2-7
clone_size: NA
cdr3_aa: CASSLTGSWGEQYF
cdr3_nt: TGTGCCAGCAGCTTAACAGGGTCGTGGGGCGAGCAGTACTTC

v_call: TRBV3-1/TRBV3-2
d_call: NA
j_call: TRBJ1-3
clone_size: NA
cdr3_aa: CASSPAYRGFTIYF
cdr3_nt: TGTGCCAGCAGCCCAGCGTATCGGGGATTCACCATATATTTT

v_call: TRBV7-9
d_call: NA
j_call: TRBJ2-3
clone_size: few
cdr3_aa: CASSAEGRVEYF
cdr3_nt: TGTGCCAGCAGCGCCGAGGGTAGGGTGGAGTATTTT

v_call: TRBV6-2/TRBV6-3
d_call: NA
j_call: TRBJ1-1
clone_size: NA
cdr3_aa: CASSYPGGSANTEAFF
cdr3_nt: TGTGCCAGCAGTTACCCCGGTGGCAGTGCAAACACTGAAGCTTTCTTT

v_call: TRBV7-6
d_call: NA
j_call: TRBJ2-7
clone_size: NA
cdr3_aa: CASSGIIEGTGTYEQYF
cdr3_nt: TGTGCCAGCAGCGGGATAATCGAGGGGACGGGTACCTACGAGCAGTACTTC

v_call: TRBV6-1
d_call: NA
j_call: TRBJ1-6
clone_size: once
cdr3_aa: CASSEVEGSPLHF
cdr3_nt: TGTGCCAGCAGTGAAGTGGAAGGTTCACCCCTCCACTTT

v_call: TRBV7-8
d_call: NA
j_call: TRBJ2-7
clone_size: few
cdr3_aa: CASSHGSAITYEQYF
cdr3_nt: TGTGCCAGCAGCCATGGATCGGCTATCACTTACGAGCAGTACTTC

v_call: TRBV10-3
d_call: TRBD1
j_call: TRBJ1-2
clone_size: NA
cdr3_aa: CAISEYGTGKPNYGYTF
cdr3_nt: TGTGCCATCAGTGAGTACGGGACAGGGAAACCTAACTATGGCTACACCTTC

v_call: TRBV28
d_call: NA
j_call: TRBJ1-6
clone_size: NA
cdr3_aa: CASRPGQSYNSPLHF
cdr3_nt: TGTGCCAGCAGGCCTGGACAGTCCTATAATTCACCCCTCCACTTT

v_call: TRBV24-1
d_call: NA
j_call: TRBJ2-5
clone_size: once
cdr3_aa: CATSDPQGRDETQYF
cdr3_nt: TGTGCCACCAGTGACCCCCAAGGACGGGACGAGACCCAGTACTTC

v_call: TRBV30
d_call: NA
j_call: TRBJ2-7
clone_size: NA
cdr3_aa: CAWSLERSSYEQYF
cdr3_nt: TGTGCCTGGAGCTTGGAGCGTTCCTCCTACGAGCAGTACTTC